A selection of T cell receptor beta chains follows, all from one sample in a study of cytomegalovirus exposure and HLA in healthy donors. The method was immunoSEQ multiplex PCR; TCRdb's version includes in-frame clones alone and lacks a portion of them. The sample carries under 200,000 clones, approximately 90% recorded once. Input material: PBMCs. The origin of the receptors is a woman in her thirties in good health and CMV-seronegative. Each CDR3 is given with its conserved first and last residue. D genes are given only for firm matches. For some rows the clone size is stated as once, few or many, or as a class when expanded; others skip it.

j_call v_call clone_size cdr3_length d_call cdr3_nt cdr3_aa
TRBJ1-2 TRBV10-2 . 17 TRBD1 TGCGCCAGCAGTATACTAAAGACAGGGTTCGGTGACTATGGCTACACCTTC CASSILKTGFGDYGYTF
TRBJ1-1 TRBV27 . 13 . TGTGCCAGCAGTTTGGAGGGTGGGGTGAGAGCTTTCTTT CASSLEGGVRAFF
TRBJ1-6 TRBV21-1 . 15 . TGTGCCAGCAGCAAACACAGCCTCTATAATTCACCCCTCCACTTT CASSKHSLYNSPLHF
TRBJ2-7 TRBV6-5 . 14 . TGTGCCAGCAGTTACTCTCAGTCACCCTACGAGCAGTACTTC CASSYSQSPYEQYF
TRBJ1-5 TRBV27 . 15 . TGTGCCAGCAGTTTAGGGGGGGTGGGGGAGCAGCCCCAGCATTTT CASSLGGVGEQPQHF
TRBJ2-5 TRBV5-1 . 15 TRBD2 TGCGCCAGCAGCTTCATAGCGGGGGCCCAAGAGACCCAGTACTTC CASSFIAGAQETQYF
TRBJ2-7 TRBV7-9 . 13 . TGTGCCAGCAGCTTACCAGGGCCCTACGAGCAGTACTTC CASSLPGPYEQYF
TRBJ2-7 TRBV10-2 . 15 . TGCGCCAGCAGTGAGCCCCGGGCAGGGTCCTACGAGCAGTACTTC CASSEPRAGSYEQYF
TRBJ2-4 TRBV27 . 15 . TGTGCCAGCAGTTTATCGGCCTTAGCCAAAAACATTCAGTACTTC CASSLSALAKNIQYF
TRBJ2-5 TRBV29-1 . 15 TRBD2 TGCAGCGTTGGAGCTAGCGGGAGCGAGGCGGAGACCCAGTACTTC CSVGASGSEAETQYF
TRBJ1-3 TRBV10-2 . 14 . TGCGCCAGCAGTGAGAACCTCGAGGGAAACACCATATATTTT CASSENLEGNTIYF
TRBJ2-7 TRBV5-1 . 13 TRBD1 TGCGCCAGCAGCTGGACAGGTGCCTACGAGCAGTACTTC CASSWTGAYEQYF
TRBJ1-5 TRBV4-1 . 20 . TGCGCCAGCAGCCAAGGGTGGGCGGGAGGGCTGGGGACCACCTATCGGCCCCAGCATTTT CASSQGWAGGLGTTYRPQHF
TRBJ2-1 TRBV19 . 14 . TGTGCCAGTAGTCTCGGACTGAAGTACAATGAGCAGTTCTTC CASSLGLKYNEQFF
TRBJ1-4 TRBV7-9 . 16 . TGTGCCAGCAGCGACCGGAAGACAGTGGGTAATGAAAAACTGTTTTTT CASSDRKTVGNEKLFF
TRBJ2-2 TRBV19 . 13 TRBD2 TGTGCCAGTAGTAGCGGGGGGACCGGGGAGCTGTTTTTT CASSSGGTGELFF
TRBJ1-2 TRBV7-7 . 15 TRBD1 TGTGCCAGCAGACGCACCCGGGACAGGCGCTATGGCTACACCTTC CASRRTRDRRYGYTF
TRBJ1-2 TRBV7-2 . 15 TRBD1 TGTGCCAGCAGCTTAAGACCGGGACAGGGCTATGGCTACACCTTC CASSLRPGQGYGYTF
TRBJ1-5 TRBV5-1 few 14 TRBD1 TGCGCCAGCAGCCCGACAGGGGGCAATCAGCCCCAGCATTTT CASSPTGGNQPQHF
TRBJ2-7 TRBV9 . 13 . TGTGCCAGCAGCACCCGGGACTTCTACGAGCAGTACTTC CASSTRDFYEQYF
TRBJ1-1 TRBV27 . 14 . TGTGCCAGCAGTTTATCGGGGGGGAGGACTGAAGCTTTCTTT CASSLSGGRTEAFF
TRBJ2-5 TRBV6-5 . 14 . TGTGCCAGCAGTTACTTTGGCGGCCAAGAGACCCAGTACTTC CASSYFGGQETQYF
TRBJ1-4 TRBV9 . 15 TRBD1 TGTGCCAGCAGCTCTTGGACAGGAACTAATGAAAAACTGTTTTTT CASSSWTGTNEKLFF
TRBJ2-2 TRBV30 . 16 . TGTGCCTGGAGTGTCAGTAGGAGCCCCGATGCCGGGGAGCTGTTTTTT CAWSVSRSPDAGELFF
TRBJ2-7 TRBV2 few 16 . TGTGCCAGCAGTATAAAGGTACGGCAGGGTAAATACGAGCAGTACTTC CASSIKVRQGKYEQYF
TRBJ2-3 TRBV19 . 15 TRBD1 TGTGCCAGTAGCTCACAGGGGGCCGGCACAGATACGCAGTATTTT CASSSQGAGTDTQYF
TRBJ2-5 TRBV28 . 12 . TGTGCCAGCAGTTTCCCCCGGGAGACCCAGTACTTC CASSFPRETQYF
TRBJ2-2 TRBV4-1 . 17 . TGCGCCAGCAGCTCGGAACGGAACAGGGTGAACACCGGGGAGCTGTTTTTT CASSSERNRVNTGELFF
TRBJ2-5 TRBV11-2 . 17 . TGTGCCAGCAGCCCCCTGGGAGAGGTTCCGTACCAAGAGACCCAGTACTTC CASSPLGEVPYQETQYF
TRBJ2-7 TRBV4-2 . 15 TRBD1 TGTGCCAGCAGCCACCGGGACAGGGGGAACTACGAGCAGTACTTC CASSHRDRGNYEQYF
TRBJ2-2 TRBV14 . 16 TRBD2 TGTGCCAGCAGACCTTCGGGGACTAGTTCTTTCGGGGAGCTGTTTTTT CASRPSGTSSFGELFF
TRBJ1-4 TRBV6-1 . 14 . TGTGCCAGCAGTGACCCAGGGCGAGGTGAAAAACTGTTTTTT CASSDPGRGEKLFF
TRBJ1-2 TRBV29-1 once 13 TRBD1 TGCAGCGTTGTGGTGACAGGGGATGGAGGCTACACCTTC CSVVVTGDGGYTF
TRBJ2-3 TRBV29-1 . 14 TRBD2 TGCAGCGTTGACGCGGGGGGGACCACAGATACGCAGTATTTT CSVDAGGTTDTQYF
TRBJ1-3 TRBV15 . 15 TRBD1 TGTGCCACCAGCAGCGACAGGGTCAATGGAAACACCATATATTTT CATSSDRVNGNTIYF
TRBJ2-3 TRBV10-1 . 15 . TGCGCCAGCAGTGAGTTTAGCGGACCCACAGATACGCAGTATTTT CASSEFSGPTDTQYF
TRBJ2-7 TRBV5-1 . 16 TRBD2 TGCGCCAGCAGCGGGGGACTAGCGGGTGCTTCCTACGAGCAGTACTTC CASSGGLAGASYEQYF
TRBJ1-2 TRBV11-2 . 15 TRBD1 TGTGCCAGCAGCCCGGCGGGACAGGCCCACTATGGCTACACCTTC CASSPAGQAHYGYTF
TRBJ2-7 TRBV7-2 . 14 . TGTGCCAGCAGCTTAATCAGGGTCTCCTACGAGCAGTACTTC CASSLIRVSYEQYF
TRBJ1-1 TRBV27 . 17 TRBD1 TGTGCCAGCAGTTTATCGTTTGGGGACAGGGGCCAACTAGAGGGTTTCTTT CASSLSFGDRGQLEGFF
TRBJ1-2 TRBV4-3 . 15 . TGCGCCAGCAGCCAAGATGAGGGTAGTCGAAATGGCTACACCTTC CASSQDEGSRNGYTF